The text below deals with one TCR beta chain. Its antigen is unidentified. Germline V lookup: CDR1 LNHDA, CDR2 SQIVND (reference sequence). The CDR3 is 13 amino acids. V shed 6 bases and J shed 11 bases, with 19 bases lying between them. This sample was included in a study of shared clonotypes between healthy human individuals. When replicate PCRs were run on unsorted PBMC, they used approximately 300 ng DNA, approximately 31,000 T cell genomes. Repertoires were generated with immunoSEQ multiplex PCR, while TCRdb's copy carries only in-frame clones and drops some. The sample has over 400,000 clones; around 73% are singletons. The study, taken as a whole, reports: Blood was the only sampled material, and tissue repertoires likely differ.

This TCR was sampled from a woman between 40 and 50 years old in good health. Some clones in this sample may be carry-over from other donors' samples. Sample: PBMCs. V is TRBV19 and J is TRBJ1-1; no reliable D call. The CDR3 sequence: CASSPNSLVGAFF. The CDR3, as DNA: TGTGCCAGTAGCCCCAACAGTTTGGTCGGGGCTTTCTTT.